This T cell receptor (beta chain) is from a study of blood T cell repertoires in COVID-19. Whole-study context: Spain, Italy and the United States supplied samples that represented acute and convalescent COVID-19. PBMCs, B-cell-depleted T cells, or T cells were the source of the cDNA or gDNA that made up the material.

V gave up 6 bases and J gave up 1 base, with 9 bases separating them. Germline V CDR1 and CDR2: LNHDA, SQIVND (reference sequence). The CDR3 contains 13 residues. In the source study's methods: It was from reference gene primer amplification that nucleated cell counts were estimated. Only in-frame clones appear in the TCRdb table, and some are missing; sequencing was by immunoSEQ multiplex PCR. V and J calls plus clone size are reproduced from that table; the DNA served to infer D and trimming. The sample consists of fewer than 200,000 clones, 85% of them appearing once. The sequenced sample consisted of peripheral blood. The sequence was collected from a woman aged 60-75 years with acute or convalescent COVID-19. This chain connects TRBV19 to TRBJ1-1; unclear D gene. CDR3 in amino acids: CASRPTENTEAFF. DNA for the CDR3: TGTGCCAGTAGACCTACAGAGAACACTGAAGCTTTCTTT.